These 29 T cell receptor beta chains were sequenced from one sample in a study of memory CD4+ T cells and cytomegalovirus serostatus. The assay was immunoSEQ multiplex PCR, and TCRdb's table has in-frame clones only and misses some. This sample has approximately 44,000 clones; 70% to 80% occur once, and the top ten carry 5% to 7%. Single viable CD3+CD4+CD8-CD45RO+ cells were sorted as the memory CD4+ T cells. What was sequenced was memory CD4+ T cells from blood. The receptors here all came from an adult in good health and CMV-seronegative.

The rearrangement uses TRBV5-5 and TRBJ1-1, with D perhaps TRBD1 (6 bases). Germline V gene data show CDR1 as SGHKS and CDR2 as YYEKEE (reference sequence). The CDR3 runs 14 residues. V gave up 3 bases and J gave up 11 bases, with 20 bases separating them. CDR3 coding DNA: TGTGCCAGCAGCTCCCAGGGGCGCCCCGGGTTGGCTTTCTTT. It translates to CASSSQGRPGLAFF.

The chain uses TRBV7-2 and TRBJ2-1; 8 nucleotides agree with TRBD2. CDR1 SGHTA and CDR2 FQGNSA come from the germline V gene. The V and J ends lost 2 bases and 5 bases, in that order; junction bases with no gene match: 14. The CDR3 has 18 amino acids. This chain's CDR3 is CASSLSGRFRQTHNEQFF. DNA for the CDR3: TGTGCCAGCAGCTTAAGCGGGAGATTTAGACAAACACACAATGAGCAGTTCTTC.

V usage is TRBV2 and J usage is TRBJ2-7; possibly TRBD1 or TRBD2 for D (7 bases each). The CDR3 extends over 14 amino acids. V lost 6 bases and J lost 4, with 16 bases in between. Germline V gene data show CDR1 as SNHLY and CDR2 as FYNNEI. The CDR3 DNA is TGTGCCAGCAGCTCTAACAGGGGAGGGTACGAGCAGTACTTC. It codes for CASSSNRGGYEQYF.

The chain joins TRBV7-3 to TRBJ1-2, with D perhaps TRBD1 (5 bases). V was pared by 5 bases and J by 8 bases, with 15 bases between. CDR1 and CDR2 (germline): SGHTA, FQGTGA. CDR3 length equals 13 residues. CDR3 sequence reads: CASSPGRGGGYTF. The CDR3 bases are TGTGCCAGCAGCCCAGGGCGGGGTGGGGGCTACACCTTC.

The chain uses TRBV12-5 and TRBJ2-1; no reliable D call. Germline V gene lookup returns CDR1 LGHNT and CDR2 FRNRAP. The CDR3 loop spans 14 amino acids. Trimming cost V 7 bases and J 4 bases, with 14 bases left between them. CDR3 in DNA: TGTGCTAGTGTTGGTGGGCAGGCTTACAATGAGCAGTTCTTC. Translation: CASVGGQAYNEQFF. Together with reference TRBV12-5 and TRBJ2-1, the CDR3 gives the full variable domain: DARVTQTPRHKVTEMGQEVTMRCQPILGHNTVFWYRQTMMQGLELLAYFRNRAPLDDSGMPKDRFSAEMPDATLATLKIQPSEPRDSAVYFCASVGGQAYNEQFFGPGTRLTVL.

This clone came up a few times. The rearrangement links TRBV7-8 to TRBJ1-4, with 8 bases identical to TRBD1. The germline V gene has CDR1 SGHVS and CDR2 FQNEAQ. J was trimmed by 6 bases and V by 4 bases; bases with no gene match: 10. CDR3 length: 16 amino acids. CDR3 sequence (DNA): TGTGCCAGCAGCTCGTTCCAGGGGGCGAGACATGAAAAACTGTTTTTT. Its protein product is CASSSFQGARHEKLFF.

The chain joins TRBV15 to TRBJ1-2; 9 bases agree with TRBD1. V dropped 0 bases and J dropped 6; count of bases not matched to a gene: 2. In germline, CDR1 is LNHNV, CDR2 YYDKDF (reference sequence). The CDR3 covers 14 residues. The CDR3 loop is CATSRDTGGDGYTF. CDR3 DNA sequence: TGTGCCACCAGCAGAGACACAGGGGGCGATGGCTACACCTTC.

The J gene is TRBJ1-5, the V gene TRBV7-6; maybe TRBD1 (5 bases). The CDR3 has 11 amino acids. Germline V gene data show CDR1 as SGHVS and CDR2 as FNYEAQ. V was clipped by 10 bases and J by 6 bases, with 10 bases between them. The chain's CDR3 is CATPQGQPQHF. DNA for the CDR3: TGTGCCACCCCCCAGGGTCAGCCCCAGCATTTT.

This clone was counted once. J is TRBJ2-1 and V is TRBV7-2; D ambiguous. The V and J ends lost 9 bases and 0 bases respectively, with 12 bases between them. The V gene's germline CDR1 is SGHTA and CDR2 FQGNSA. CDR3 length: 14 amino acids. The chain's CDR3 is CASGPRSSYNEQFF. Here the CDR3 DNA reads TGTGCCAGTGGTCCTAGAAGCTCCTACAATGAGCAGTTCTTC.

The J gene is TRBJ2-3, the V gene TRBV6-5; D may match TRBD1 or TRBD2 (5 bases each). Trimming removed 2 bases at V and 6 bases at J, with 18 bases between. Per the germline V gene, CDR1 is MNHEY and CDR2 is SVGAGI. The CDR3 totals 16 residues. The CDR3 here is CASSYTGRFVVDTQYF. The CDR3 coding sequence is TGTGCCAGCAGTTACACGGGGCGGTTTGTCGTGGATACGCAGTATTTT.

This clone was observed a few times. V and J are TRBV7-9 and TRBJ2-2; D ambiguous. Trimming left V 7 bases short and J 3 bases short, with 12 bases between. The germline V gene has CDR1 SEHNR and CDR2 FQNEAQ (reference sequence). The CDR3 consists of 14 residues. The CDR3 nucleotides read TGTGCCAGCACCCCTATTATGGACACCGGGGAGCTGTTTTTT. This encodes CASTPIMDTGELFF.

This clone was detected a few times. The chain has TRBV4-3 and TRBJ2-2; D remains ambiguous. This CDR3 is built from 14 residues. The germline gives CDR1 LGHNA, CDR2 YSLEER. Between the trimmed V and J ends, which lost 0 bases and 5 bases, there was a span of 7 bases. The CDR3 reads CASSQDRDTGELFF. The CDR3 nucleotides read TGCGCCAGCAGCCAAGATAGGGATACCGGGGAGCTGTTTTTT.

This clone ranks as medium-sized. V and J are TRBV15 and TRBJ1-1, with D unclear. CDR1 and CDR2 from the germline V gene are LNHNV and YYDKDF (reference sequence). The CDR3 sequence is 14 residues long. V was trimmed by 6 bases and J by 4 bases, leaving 15 bases between them. The CDR3 region has the DNA TGTGCCACCAGGAGGAGGCTAGACGGCACTGAAGCTTTCTTT. Translating it yields CATRRRLDGTEAFF.

This chain uses TRBV7-2 with TRBJ2-3; 8 positions agree with TRBD2. V gave up 5 bases and J gave up 5 bases; unmatched junction bases: 15. The length of the CDR3 is 17 residues. Germline-derived CDR1 and CDR2 are SGHTA and FQGNSA. The CDR3 loop reads CASSPPGAGTRVDTQYF. The DNA for the CDR3 is TGTGCCAGCAGCCCCCCGGGGGCCGGGACTAGAGTAGATACGCAGTATTTT.

This sequence joins TRBV7-2 and TRBJ2-7, with D perhaps matching TRBD2 (5 bases). V was shortened by 3 bases and J by 0 bases, with 9 bases between the two germline ends. The CDR3 runs to 14 residues. The germline gives CDR1 SGHTA, CDR2 FQGNSA. CDR3 protein: CASSFTGSSYEQYF. In DNA, the CDR3 is TGTGCCAGCAGCTTTACGGGGAGCTCCTACGAGCAGTACTTC.

This chain uses TRBV28 with TRBJ2-7, with no clear D. The germline CDR1 and CDR2 sequences are MDHEN and SYDVKM. The CDR3 contains 15 residues. V lost 3 bases and J 0 bases, leaving 12 bases between the germline ends. CDR3 bases: TGTGCCAGCAGTTTGTTCGGCTCCCGCTCCTACGAGCAGTACTTC. Translating gives CASSLFGSRSYEQYF.

The gene calls are TRBV6-1 and TRBJ1-1; tentatively, D is TRBD1 (5 bases). CDR1 and CDR2 from the germline V gene are MNHNS and SASEGT. Trimming left V 6 bases short and J 2 bases short, with 13 bases between. CDR3 length: 14 amino acids. The CDR3 spells CASRSRGPNTEAFF. The CDR3 DNA reads as TGTGCCAGCAGAAGCCGGGGACCCAACACTGAAGCTTTCTTT.

The chain combines TRBV5-6 with TRBJ1-2, with unresolved D. The germline V gene has CDR1 SGHDT and CDR2 YYEEEE. CDR3 size: 11 residues. Trimming left V 2 bases short and J 10 bases short, with 9 bases between. The CDR3 is CASSLEQIYTF. Here the CDR3 DNA reads TGTGCCAGCAGCTTAGAACAGATCTACACCTTC.

A single count supports this clone. The rearrangement joins TRBV6-5 to TRBJ1-2, with 8 bases aligning to TRBD1. Trimming took 2 bases from V and 8 from J; bases not matched to a gene: 7. Germline CDR1 and CDR2: MNHEY and SVGAGI. The CDR3 length is 14 residues. The CDR3: CASSYREDRDGYTF. The CDR3 DNA sequence: TGTGCCAGCAGTTACAGGGAGGACAGGGACGGCTACACCTTC.

The genes are TRBV11-2 and TRBJ2-3, with D tentatively TRBD1 or TRBD2 (5 bases each). CDR3 length: 14 residues. With 4 bases removed from V and 3 bases from J, the gap between germline ends came to 11 bases. Germline V gene data show CDR1 as SGHAT and CDR2 as FQNNGV. The DNA for the CDR3 is TGTGCCAGCAGCTCCCGGGGCGTTACAGATACGCAGTATTTT. It encodes CASSSRGVTDTQYF.

This clone appeared once. The genes are TRBV5-1 and TRBJ1-1, with D perhaps matching TRBD1 (6 bases). V was trimmed by 4 bases and J by 5 bases, leaving 15 bases between them. This CDR3 is 14 amino acids long. The V gene's germline CDR1 is SGHRS and CDR2 YFSETQ. DNA of the CDR3: TGCGCCAGCAGCGCACAGGGTGGAACAACTGAAGCTTTCTTT. Residues: CASSAQGGTTEAFF.

This chain connects TRBV7-2 to TRBJ2-7; D unclear. Per germline, CDR1 SGHTA and CDR2 FQGNSA. V dropped 5 bases and J dropped 0 bases, with 11 bases sitting between them. The CDR3 extends over 14 amino acids. In DNA form, the CDR3 reads TGTGCCAGCAGCGGATTCACAAACTCCTACGAGCAGTACTTC. Protein: CASSGFTNSYEQYF.

CDR3 nucleotide sequence: TGTGCCAGCCAGGCCATAAGCACCGGGGAGCTGTTTTTT. Its protein product is CASQAISTGELFF. V gene TRBV28 combines with J gene TRBJ2-2; the D is unclear. This CDR3 contains 13 residues. Germline CDR1 is MDHEN and CDR2 is SYDVKM. The ends were cut back, 8 bases at V and 4 bases at J, with 11 bases in the middle. Full variable domain (missing parts from reference TRBV28 and TRBJ2-2): DVKVTQSSRYLVKRTGEKVFLECVQDMDHENMFWYRQDPGLGLRLIYFSYDVKMKEKGDIPEGYSVSREKKERFSLILESASTNQTSMYLCASQAISTGELFFGEGSRLTVL.

This clone has a single count. The chain carries TRBV15 and TRBJ1-3; 9 positions match TRBD1. The length of the CDR3 is 13 residues. With 4 bases clipped from V and 7 bases from J, the junction kept 2 bases outside the gene matches. Germline V gives CDR1 LNHNV, CDR2 YYDKDF (reference sequence). The DNA of the CDR3 is TGTGCCACCAGCACTGACAGGGGGAACACCATATATTTT. This codes for CATSTDRGNTIYF.

J is TRBJ1-1 and V is TRBV5-6, with a possible D match to TRBD1 (6 bases). The V and J ends lost 3 bases and 1 base respectively, with 13 bases between them. This CDR3 comprises 15 residues. The germline V gene has CDR1 SGHDT and CDR2 YYEEEE. CDR3 amino acids: CASSSPSQGNTEAFF. Written as DNA, the CDR3 is TGTGCCAGCAGCTCGCCCTCACAGGGGAACACTGAAGCTTTCTTT.

The chain joins TRBV5-6 to TRBJ2-7; the D gene could be TRBD1 or TRBD2 (5 bases each). CDR1 and CDR2 (germline): SGHDT, YYEEEE. The CDR3 runs to 15 residues. The V end lost 5 bases, the J end lost 2 bases, and 17 bases lay between the germline ends. CDR3 in DNA: TGTGCCAGCAGTTACAGCGGACACAACCCCTACGAGCAGTACTTC. It yields the protein CASSYSGHNPYEQYF.

The J gene is TRBJ2-7, the V gene TRBV7-9, with unresolved D. Germline CDR1 and CDR2: SEHNR and FQNEAQ (reference sequence). This CDR3 contains 14 residues. Trimming cost V 6 bases and J 2 bases, with 14 bases left between them. The CDR3 region has the DNA TGTGCCAGCAGTTCCGACATCGCAACCTACGAGCAGTACTTC. Amino acid sequence: CASSSDIATYEQYF.

The rearrangement links TRBV28 to TRBJ1-2; 7 bases map to TRBD1. Trimming took 5 bases from V and 7 from J; bases not matched to a gene: 4. Germline V CDR1 and CDR2: MDHEN, SYDVKM. The CDR3 runs 12 residues. The CDR3 sequence: CASSKGAFGYTF. The CDR3 region has the DNA TGTGCCAGCAGTAAGGGGGCGTTTGGCTACACCTTC.

The chain combines TRBV2 with TRBJ2-3, with no clear D. The germline V and J ends were trimmed by 4 bases and 4 bases, with 9 bases remaining between them. CDR1 is SNHLY, CDR2 FYNNEI, per germline. CDR3 length equals 13 residues. The CDR3 is CASSVYGADTQYF. Here the CDR3 DNA reads TGTGCCAGCAGTGTCTATGGGGCAGATACGCAGTATTTT.